This T cell receptor beta chain appears in the sequencing data of a study of regulatory T cells in long-lasting Graves disease. This clonotype was counted ten times or more. Antigen: not known. The authors built TCR beta libraries using iRepertoire HTBI primers and Arm-PCR of CDR3 regions. A single record per CDR3 protein comes from TCRdb applying MiXCR to the multiplex PCR reads. The sample has around 460,000 distinct CDR3 sequences; approximately 22% are singletons. Time point denoted: persistent/refractory GD, antithyroid drugs over 5 years with positive TRAb. Preparation of the TCR library used RNA extracted from PBMCs. General study points: Gene preferences differed: TRBV28, TRBJ1-2, TRBJ2-5 in persistent cases. Persistent Graves' patients had lower TCR diversity than newly diagnosed ones. The number of shared public clonotypes was higher in persistent patients (fewer than 3,000) than new patients (more than 850).

This CDR3 is 15 amino acids long. The V gene end was trimmed by 1 base and the J gene end by 1 base; junction bases not matched to a gene: 5. The germline V gene has CDR1 DFQATT and CDR2 SNEGSKA (reference sequence). The V call is TRBV20-1, the J call TRBJ2-7; 9 nucleotides agree with TRBD2. The sequence derives from a female donor with Graves disease. Sequenced here: peripheral blood mononuclear cells (PBMCs), sampled when the disease was refractory, from a patient treated with antithyroid drugs. DNA of the CDR3: TGCAGTGCTAGAGTCCCTAGCGGGGATTCCTACGAGCAGTACTTC. Translation gives CSARVPSGDSYEQYF.